This T cell receptor beta chain originates from a study of CD8+CD57+ T cells in acquired aplastic anemia. Template material for TCR beta VDJ and CDR3 profiling consisted of genomic DNA. MiXCR, run by TCRdb on the reads, gives a single entry per CDR3 protein. Of roughly 200,000 distinct CDR3 sequences listed, 65% are singletons. The CDR3 covers 14 residues. The V gene's germline CDR1 is SGHVS and CDR2 FNYEAQ. Unmatched junction bases numbered 1, after V lost 3 bases and J lost 0 bases. An expansion of CD8+CD57+ cells by flow cytometry had been shown in patients chosen for sequencing. This clonotype was obtained from a human donor with aplastic anemia. Sequenced input: sorted CD4+, CD8+, or CD8+CD57+ T cells (not recorded which) from PBMCs. The chain employs TRBV7-6 and TRBJ2-5; TRBD1 matches at 7 bases. The CDR3 nucleotides read TGTGCCAGCAGCTTCGGGACAGACCAAGAGACCCAGTACTTC. Protein product: CASSFGTDQETQYF.